What follows are 30 T cell receptor beta chains derived from one specimen sequenced in a study of a mutant IDH1 vaccine in newly diagnosed glioma. Specified time point: week 11, during vaccination. It was 300 ug of mutant IDH1 20-mer peptide that made up each vaccine dose, given with topical imiquimod. TCRdb's copy holds only in-frame clones and misses some; the assay was immunoSEQ multiplex PCR. The sample shows some 120,000 clones, around 80% of them seen only once. No antigen has been assigned to these receptors. The sequencing used PBMCs, collected from a glioma patient whose treatment included an IDH1 peptide vaccine. The source is a man in his forties or fifties with glioma.

V is TRBV29-1 and J is TRBJ2-1; TRBD1 matches 9 bases. CDR1 is SQVTM and CDR2 is ANQGSEA in the germline V gene. The CDR3 consists of 17 residues. The V gene end was trimmed by 0 bases and the J gene end by 6 bases; junction bases not matched to a gene: 12. DNA of the CDR3: TGCAGCGTTGAAGATCGCTCGGGACAGGGCTACCCCAATGAGCAGTTCTTC. Encoded protein: CSVEDRSGQGYPNEQFF.

The rearrangement joins TRBV4-1 to TRBJ2-5; no clear D. This CDR3 comprises 15 residues. Germline assignment: CDR1 MGHRA and CDR2 YSYEKL. The V gene lost 0 bases and the J gene lost 5 bases, with 13 bases spanning the gap. The CDR3 here is CASSQDVRIGETQYF. In DNA form, the CDR3 reads TGCGCCAGCAGCCAAGATGTCAGGATTGGGGAGACCCAGTACTTC.

As to this clone: The sample holds other DNA sequences that translate to the same CDR3. V is TRBV18 and J is TRBJ2-7; 8 nucleotides align to TRBD1. Germline CDR1 is KGHSH and CDR2 is LQKENI. V gave up 3 bases and J gave up 0 bases; unmatched junction bases: 4. This CDR3 has 15 residues. CDR3 in amino acids: CASSPGTGGSYEQYF. The DNA of the CDR3 is TGTGCCAGCTCACCCGGGACAGGAGGCTCCTACGAGCAGTACTTC.

Here the CDR3 DNA reads TGTGCCAGCAGTTACGCGACCCCTGCTTCTGGCAATGAGCAGTTCTTC. Translated, it gives CASSYATPASGNEQFF. The rearrangement uses TRBV6-5 and TRBJ2-1, with D unresolved. CDR3 length: 16 amino acids. V lost 2 bases, J lost 6 bases, and 17 bases lay in between. Per germline, CDR1 MNHEY and CDR2 SVGAGI.

V usage is TRBV4-3 and J usage is TRBJ2-5, with TRBD2 matching 8 bases. This CDR3 spans 16 amino acids. Germline loops: CDR1 LGHNA, CDR2 YSLEER. The ends lost 0 bases at V and 5 bases at J; junction bases unmatched: 8. For the CDR3, the DNA is TGCGCCAGCAGCCAAGAGGGCGGGGGGCCGTGGGAGACCCAGTACTTC. This sequence encodes CASSQEGGGPWETQYF.

This clone was recorded a few times. The V and J genes are TRBV27 and TRBJ2-1; the D gene is possibly TRBD2 (7 bases). Germline CDR1 is MNHEY and CDR2 is SMNVEV (reference sequence). The CDR3 is made up of 14 amino acids. Trimming stripped 11 bases from V and 6 bases from J, with 20 bases between. CDR3 region: CASRGGSIPNEQFF. The DNA of the CDR3 is TGTGCCTCAAGGGGGGGCTCAATCCCCAATGAGCAGTTCTTC.

This rearrangement joins TRBV6-1 to TRBJ2-7; 9 nucleotides line up with TRBD1. With 3 bases clipped from V and 4 bases from J, the junction kept 4 bases outside the gene matches. CDR1 is MNHNS and CDR2 is SASEGT in the germline V gene. The CDR3 consists of 14 residues. This CDR3 is CASSDGDRVYEQYF. In nucleotides, the CDR3 is TGTGCCAGCAGTGATGGGGACAGGGTTTACGAGCAGTACTTC.

This chain links TRBV2 with TRBJ1-5, with 7 bases fitting TRBD1. Germline V lookup: CDR1 SNHLY, CDR2 FYNNEI. V dropped 1 base and J dropped 10; count of bases not matched to a gene: 10. CDR3 length: 15 amino acids. CDR3 residues: CASSEGTGHRTPQHF. CDR3 DNA sequence: TGTGCCAGCAGTGAAGGGACAGGCCACCGTACTCCCCAGCATTTT.

CDR3 nucleotides: TGTGCCAGCAGCCCGGGACTAGCGGGGATTAGCACAGATACGCAGTATTTT. As protein: CASSPGLAGISTDTQYF. The V and J genes are TRBV2 and TRBJ2-3; TRBD2 aligns across 13 bases. Germline CDR1 reads SNHLY; CDR2 reads FYNNEI. CDR3 size: 17 residues. The V gene end was trimmed by 6 bases and the J gene end by 0 bases; junction bases not matched to a gene: 6.

V is TRBV9 and J is TRBJ1-1; 7 bases align to TRBD1. CDR1 and CDR2 from the germline V gene are SGDLS and YYNGEE. This CDR3 comprises 13 residues. With V trimmed by 4 bases and J by 7 bases, 7 bases remained unmatched. The CDR3: CASSPTGVGEAFF. CDR3 nucleotide sequence: TGTGCCAGCAGCCCCACAGGGGTTGGTGAAGCTTTCTTT.

V usage is TRBV7-9 and J usage is TRBJ1-1; no clear D gene. CDR3 size: 14 residues. Germline CDR1 and CDR2: SEHNR and FQNEAQ (reference sequence). The germline V and J ends were trimmed by 8 bases and 5 bases, with 18 bases remaining between them. The CDR3 loop reads CASVLREAATEAFF. In DNA, the CDR3 is TGTGCCAGCGTCTTAAGGGAGGCGGCAACTGAAGCTTTCTTT.

This clone was seen more than once but under ten times. The J gene is TRBJ1-3, the V gene TRBV2; 7 nucleotides agree with TRBD1. With 8 bases clipped from V and 2 bases from J, the junction kept 3 bases outside the gene matches. The CDR3 length is 13 residues. Per the germline V gene, CDR1 is SNHLY and CDR2 is FYNNEI. For the CDR3, the DNA is TGTGCCAGCGGGGGGACAGCTGGAAACACCATATATTTT. Protein: CASGGTAGNTIYF.

The rearrangement links TRBV10-3 to TRBJ2-7, with D possibly being TRBD1 (5 bases). V lost 5 bases and J 3 bases, leaving 14 bases between the germline ends. The CDR3 is 14 amino acids. CDR1 is ENHRY, CDR2 SYGVKD, per germline. CDR3 in amino acids: CAISPRARDYEQYF. In nucleotides, the CDR3 is TGTGCCATCAGTCCCCGTGCCAGGGACTACGAGCAGTACTTC.

This sequence joins TRBV19 and TRBJ1-1, with a possible D match to TRBD1 (6 bases). The V end lost 3 bases, the J end lost 4 bases, and 12 bases lay between the germline ends. Per the germline V gene, CDR1 is LNHDA and CDR2 is SQIVND (reference sequence). The length of the CDR3 is 14 residues. The chain's CDR3 is CASSIRQGSTEAFF. CDR3 DNA sequence: TGTGCCAGTAGTATCAGGCAGGGGAGCACTGAAGCTTTCTTT.

The chain recombines TRBV5-4 with TRBJ2-5; D is uncertain. Germline loops: CDR1 SGHNT, CDR2 YYREEE (reference sequence). CDR3 length: 13 amino acids. Trimming shortened V by 3 bases and J by 0 bases, and 6 bases separated the two germline ends. The CDR3 is CASSSQNQETQYF. The CDR3 DNA sequence: TGTGCCAGCAGCTCCCAGAACCAAGAGACCCAGTACTTC.

The chain carries TRBV5-8 and TRBJ2-5; 10 bases align to TRBD2. V was clipped by 4 bases and J by 0 bases; unmatched bases: 3. The CDR3 loop spans 15 amino acids. Germline values: CDR1 SGHTS, CDR2 YDEGEE. The CDR3 nucleotides are TGTGCCAGCAGCCCGGGACTAGCGTACCAAGAGACCCAGTACTTC. As protein: CASSPGLAYQETQYF.

J is TRBJ2-1 and V is TRBV5-4; no reliable D call. Germline CDR1 SGHNT, CDR2 YYREEE (reference sequence). V gave up 6 bases and J gave up 8 bases, with 15 bases separating them. The CDR3 extends over 13 amino acids. CDR3 DNA: TGTGCCAGCACCCAGATCCAGGCCGATGAGCAGTTCTTC. Amino acid sequence: CASTQIQADEQFF. The entire variable domain, with the rest obtained from reference TRBV5-4 and TRBJ2-1, is as follows: ETGVTQSPTHLIKTRGQQVTLRCSSQSGHNTVSWYQQALGQGPQFIFQYYREEENGRGNFPPRFSGLQFPNYSSELNVNALELDDSALYLCASTQIQADEQFFGPGTRLTVL.

This rearrangement joins TRBV7-6 to TRBJ2-3; 8 positions match TRBD2. The CDR3 is made up of 13 amino acids. Per germline, CDR1 SGHVS and CDR2 FNYEAQ. The V gene end was trimmed by 5 bases and the J gene end by 8 bases; junction bases not matched to a gene: 6. The CDR3 protein is CASSPKSGGTQYF. The CDR3 nucleotides read TGTGCCAGCAGCCCAAAGAGCGGGGGTACGCAGTATTTT.

V is TRBV6-6 and J is TRBJ1-2; D perhaps matches TRBD1 (5 bases). This CDR3 is 14 amino acids long. V was trimmed by 5 bases and J by 5 bases, leaving 15 bases between them. Germline assignment: CDR1 MNHNY and CDR2 SVGAGI (reference sequence). The CDR3 loop is CASSPRQGFYGYTF. CDR3 DNA: TGTGCCAGCAGTCCTAGGCAGGGCTTTTATGGCTACACCTTC.

This clone was seen just once. The chain has TRBV4-3 and TRBJ1-2; D gene uncertain. Trimming removed 1 base from V and 4 bases from J, with 10 bases in between. This CDR3 region has 14 residues. The germline V gene encodes CDR1 LGHNA and CDR2 YSLEER. As DNA, the CDR3 is TGCGCCAGCAGCCAAGTAGGACTCCGCTATGGCTACACCTTC. It is translated as CASSQVGLRYGYTF.

The rearrangement uses TRBV27 and TRBJ1-1; perhaps TRBD1 as D (6 bases). CDR3 length: 15 amino acids. Trimming left V 3 bases short and J 4 bases short, with 15 bases between. The germline gives CDR1 MNHEY, CDR2 SMNVEV (reference sequence). The CDR3 region has the DNA TGTGCCAGCAGTTTTGGGCAGGGGAGGACCACTGAAGCTTTCTTT. As protein: CASSFGQGRTTEAFF.

The chain employs TRBV11-2 and TRBJ2-1, with D hard to call. The germline gives CDR1 SGHAT, CDR2 FQNNGV. Trimming removed 5 bases from V and 10 bases from J, with 15 bases in between. The CDR3 length is 13 residues. For the CDR3, the DNA is TGTGCCAGCAGCCTTATGCAGTTCGGGGAGCAGTTCTTC. Its protein product is CASSLMQFGEQFF.

The rearrangement links TRBV11-2 to TRBJ1-2; D is uncertain. Trimming took 8 bases from V and 1 from J, leaving 17 bases between them. Germline CDR1 and CDR2: SGHAT and FQNNGV. The CDR3 extends over 15 amino acids. CDR3: CASGEGRVLNYGYTF. The CDR3 region has the DNA TGTGCCAGCGGGGAGGGCAGAGTACTTAACTATGGCTACACCTTC.

The chain joins TRBV5-6 to TRBJ1-2, with D unclear. Germline V gene sequence: CDR1 SGHDT, CDR2 YYEEEE. V lost 4 bases and J 3 bases, leaving 22 bases between the germline ends. The CDR3 has 17 residues. CDR3 in amino acids: CASSQDFFQQSHYGYTF. Written as DNA, the CDR3 is TGTGCCAGCAGCCAGGATTTCTTTCAACAGAGCCACTATGGCTACACCTTC.

This chain links TRBV5-1 with TRBJ2-7; TRBD1 agrees at 7 bases. The germline gives CDR1 SGHRS, CDR2 YFSETQ. V lost 4 bases, J lost 2 bases, and 3 bases stayed unmatched. The CDR3 is 13 residues long. The CDR3 region is CASSMTGPYEQYF. The CDR3 DNA reads as TGCGCCAGCAGCATGACAGGGCCCTACGAGCAGTACTTC.

The chain combines TRBV4-3 with TRBJ2-7; 10 nucleotides line up with TRBD2. This CDR3 contains 15 residues. With 0 bases clipped from V and 6 bases from J, the junction kept 5 bases outside the gene matches. The germline CDR1 and CDR2 sequences are LGHNA and YSLEER. The CDR3: CASSQEPSGGSEQYF. The CDR3 region has the DNA TGCGCCAGCAGCCAAGAACCTAGCGGGGGTAGCGAGCAGTACTTC.

The chain links TRBV5-1 to TRBJ2-7; the D is unclear. The length of the CDR3 is 13 residues. Trimming left V 2 bases short and J 1 base short, with 7 bases between. The germline V gene has CDR1 SGHRS and CDR2 YFSETQ. CDR3 sequence (DNA): TGCGCCAGCAGCTTCACTGGGTCCTACGAGCAGTACTTC. Translated, it gives CASSFTGSYEQYF. Combining the CDR3 with reference TRBV5-1 and TRBJ2-7 gives the whole variable domain KAGVTQTPRYLIKTRGQQVTLSCSPISGHRSVSWYQQTPGQGLQFLFEYFSETQRNKGNFPGRFSGRQFSNSRSEMNVSTLELGDSALYLCASSFTGSYEQYFGPGTRLTVT.

The CDR3 coding sequence is TGCGCCAGCAGCCAAGATCGGAGGACAGGGGGCTATGGCTACACCTTC. Translation gives CASSQDRRTGGYGYTF. The genes are TRBV4-3 and TRBJ1-2; TRBD1 aligns across 10 bases. J gave up 4 bases and V 0 bases, and 5 bases lay outside the gene matches. Germline V gene lookup returns CDR1 LGHNA and CDR2 YSLEER. The CDR3 spans 16 residues.

The gene calls are TRBV4-2 and TRBJ2-2; 8 nucleotides line up with TRBD2. The CDR3 extends over 16 amino acids. From germline, CDR1 is LGHNA and CDR2 YNFKEQ. J lost 3 bases, V lost 3 bases, and 6 bases had no gene match. CDR3 in amino acids: CASSQVSGDYTGELFF. The CDR3 DNA follows: TGTGCCAGCAGCCAGGTTAGCGGGGACTACACCGGGGAGCTGTTTTTT.

This clone was counted a single time. The chain joins TRBV5-6 to TRBJ2-7; 12 positions agree with TRBD1. V lost 4 bases, J lost 4 bases, and 9 bases stayed unmatched. This CDR3 has 16 amino acids. The germline gives CDR1 SGHDT, CDR2 YYEEEE. The CDR3 DNA reads TGTGCCAGCAGCCCCACTCCGGGACAGGGGGCGTACGAGCAGTACTTC. The encoded protein is CASSPTPGQGAYEQYF.